This T cell receptor beta chain was found in a study of T cells in Graves' hyperthyroidism and ophthalmopathy. Amplified regions were TCR beta CDR3 sequences from RNA transcripts. The HTBI primer set served for first-round RT-PCR of the TCR CDR3. TCRdb reanalysed the multiplex PCR reads using MiXCR and keeps one entry per CDR3 protein. The sample includes 500,000 or so distinct CDR3 sequences, 15% to 20% seen only once; the top ten take over 25%. This CDR3 is built from 24 residues. CDR1 MNHEY and CDR2 SVGEGT come from the germline V gene. V gave up 0 bases and J gave up 0 bases; unmatched junction bases: 24.

Material: blood. V gene TRBV6-2 or TRBV6-3 combines with J gene TRBJ1-4; 8 bases line up with TRBD1. The TCR comes from a woman aged 25-40 years with Graves' ophthalmopathy. The CDR3 DNA reads TGTGCCAGCAGTTACTCTTTGGGCCCTGACAGGGGCACAACCGTAAAATCAACTAATGAAAAACTGTTTTTT. Amino acid sequence: CASSYSLGPDRGTTVKSTNEKLFF.